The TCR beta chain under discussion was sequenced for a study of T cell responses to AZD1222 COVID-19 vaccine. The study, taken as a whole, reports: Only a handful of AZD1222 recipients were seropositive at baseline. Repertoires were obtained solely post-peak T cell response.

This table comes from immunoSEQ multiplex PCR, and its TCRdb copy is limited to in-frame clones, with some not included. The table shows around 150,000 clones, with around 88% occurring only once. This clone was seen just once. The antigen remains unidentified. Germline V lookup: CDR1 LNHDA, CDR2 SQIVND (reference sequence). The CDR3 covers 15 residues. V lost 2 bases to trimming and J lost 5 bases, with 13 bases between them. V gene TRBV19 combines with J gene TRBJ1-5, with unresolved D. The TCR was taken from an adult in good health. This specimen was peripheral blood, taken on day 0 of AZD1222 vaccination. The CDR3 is CASSIRTVWYQPQHF. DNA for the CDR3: TGTGCCAGTAGTATAAGGACGGTGTGGTATCAGCCCCAGCATTTT.